This is a list of T cell receptor beta chains from one sample in a study of T cell responses to AZD1222 COVID-19 vaccine. The data were produced by immunoSEQ multiplex PCR, yet TCRdb's version contains in-frame clones alone and is incomplete. The sample consists of 200,000 to 250,000 clones, 93% of them appearing once. This material consisted of peripheral blood, taken on day 0 of MenACWY control vaccination. The receptors come from an adult in good health. Both conserved end residues are part of each CDR3. Fields, in order: V gene, J gene, D gene, clone size, CDR3 DNA, CDR3 protein. A D gene is named only where the DNA matches it firmly. Expanded clones get a size class; other rows say once, few or many, or leave the size out.

>TRBV21-1|TRBJ1-5|.|once
TGTGCCAGCAGTAGACCTTGTAATCAGCCCCAGCATTTT
CASSRPCNQPQHF
>TRBV5-8|TRBJ2-2|.|.
TGTGCCAGCACCAAAACCTACCGCGGAGGTAACACCGGGGAGCTGTTTTTT
CASTKTYRGGNTGELFF
>TRBV7-2|TRBJ1-2|.|.
TGTGCCAGCAGCTTAGCCACCTATGGCTACACCTTC
CASSLATYGYTF
>TRBV19|TRBJ2-2|TRBD1|.
TGTGCCAGTAGGCCCGGGACAGGGGGCTCCGGGGAGCTGTTTTTT
CASRPGTGGSGELFF
>TRBV6-2/TRBV6-3|TRBJ1-1|.|.
TGTGCCAGCAGTATGCTCCGGGGGAGCACTGAAGCTTTCTTT
CASSMLRGSTEAFF
>TRBV6-5|TRBJ1-3|.|.
TGTGCCAGCAGTTATGGGAGGACTGGAAACACCATATATTTT
CASSYGRTGNTIYF
>TRBV27|TRBJ1-2|.|.
TGTGCCAGCAGTCCGAGGGGCTATGGCTACACCTTC
CASSPRGYGYTF
>TRBV7-2|TRBJ1-4|TRBD1|.
TGTGCCAGCAGCTCACAACAGGGGTGGGGAAAACTGTTTTTT
CASSSQQGWGKLFF
>TRBV7-2|TRBJ2-3|.|.
TGTGCCAGCAGCCTATACCCGGGGGGCCGTCTCTCCACAGATACGCAGTATTTT
CASSLYPGGRLSTDTQYF
>TRBV27|TRBJ2-3|TRBD2|.
TGTGCCAGCAGTTTCGAAGGACCTCGACTAGCCAACACAGATACGCAGTATTTT
CASSFEGPRLANTDTQYF
>TRBV4-1|TRBJ1-3|.|.
TGCGCCAGCAGCCAAGAACCCTACCCGCTCATCTCTGGAAACACCATATATTTT
CASSQEPYPLISGNTIYF
>TRBV7-9|TRBJ2-3|TRBD2|.
TGTGCCAGCAGCTTAGTACTAGCGGGAGATACGCAGTATTTT
CASSLVLAGDTQYF
>TRBV18|TRBJ2-5|TRBD2|.
TGTGCCAGCTCACCACAAGCGGGGGCCCTCGAGACCCAGTACTTC
CASSPQAGALETQYF
>TRBV20-1|TRBJ2-5|.|.
TGCAGTGCTAGTACGGCGGACTATGGGCCTGTCCAAGAGACCCAGTACTTC
CSASTADYGPVQETQYF
>TRBV5-6|TRBJ1-5|TRBD1|.
TGTGCCAGCAGTTTACAGGGGGGGCCCCAGCATTTT
CASSLQGGPQHF
>TRBV27|TRBJ1-6|.|.
TGTGCCAGCAGTGGGGCCTACACCAGCCGGTCACCCCTCCACTTT
CASSGAYTSRSPLHF
>TRBV28|TRBJ1-1|.|once
TGTGCCAGCAATCCGGCCCGAAGCGGAACTTTCTTT
CASNPARSGTFF
>TRBV5-1|TRBJ1-1|.|.
TGCGCCAGCAGCTCACAACCAGGAGGGAACACTGAAGCTTTCTTT
CASSSQPGGNTEAFF
>TRBV5-1|TRBJ1-1|.|.
TGCGCCAGCAAGGCGGGCAGTTCGAACACTGAAGCTTTCTTT
CASKAGSSNTEAFF
>TRBV2|TRBJ2-1|.|.
TGTGCCGGGAGCGGAGGCTCCTACAATGAGCAGTTCTTC
CAGSGGSYNEQFF
>TRBV19|TRBJ2-4|.|.
TGTGCCAGTAGGGGACCTAACAAAAACATTCAGTACTTC
CASRGPNKNIQYF
>TRBV10-3|TRBJ1-6|.|.
TGTGCCATCAGTGAGTCGGGACCGCCGAGGACACCCCTCCACTTT
CAISESGPPRTPLHF
>TRBV6-2/TRBV6-3|TRBJ2-1|.|.
TGTGCCAGCAGCCCTGATAGGGGACTCAAATACAATGAGCAGTTCTTC
CASSPDRGLKYNEQFF
>TRBV5-5|TRBJ1-1|.|.
TGTGCCAGCAGCACAACTACGGGGAACACTGAAGCTTTCTTT
CASSTTTGNTEAFF
>TRBV20-1|TRBJ2-7|.|.
TGCAGTGCTAGTGGGGGTGAGACCTACGAGCAGTACTTC
CSASGGETYEQYF
>TRBV12-3/TRBV12-4|TRBJ1-5|.|.
TGTGCCAGCAGTTTCGGAAATCAGCCCCAGCATTTT
CASSFGNQPQHF
>TRBV5-4|TRBJ2-1|TRBD2|.
TGTGCCAGCAGCCGACCTTTAGCGACTAGCGGGGGGGGCAATGAGCAGTTCTTC
CASSRPLATSGGGNEQFF
>TRBV6-5|TRBJ1-3|TRBD1|.
TGTGCCAGCAGTCCAGGGGGAGGAAACACCATATATTTT
CASSPGGGNTIYF
>TRBV4-3|TRBJ2-7|.|.
TGCGCCAGCAGCCATGTAGGATCCTCCTCCTACGAGCAGTACTTC
CASSHVGSSSYEQYF
>TRBV3-1/TRBV3-2|TRBJ1-1|.|.
TGTGCCAGCAGCCAACCGTGGGATACAACCGAAGCTTTCTTT
CASSQPWDTTEAFF
>TRBV27|TRBJ1-2|TRBD1|.
TGTGCCAGCAGTACCCGGGACAGCAGTTCCTATGGCTACACCTTC
CASSTRDSSSYGYTF
>TRBV28|TRBJ2-1|TRBD2|once
TGTGCCAGCAGTTTACAGCGGGGGGTCCCCTACAATGAGCAGTTCTTC
CASSLQRGVPYNEQFF
>TRBV19|TRBJ2-7|.|.
TGTGCCAGTAGTACTACAGCTTCACCGGGCCCCTACGAGCAGTACTTC
CASSTTASPGPYEQYF
>TRBV15|TRBJ2-2|TRBD2|.
TGTGCCACCAGCAGAGGGGGAGGGGAAACGGTCGGGGAGCTGTTTTTT
CATSRGGGETVGELFF
>TRBV7-2|TRBJ2-1|.|.
TGTGCCAGCAGCTTAGAGGCAGGGTTGAAGTACAATGAGCAGTTCTTC
CASSLEAGLKYNEQFF
>TRBV28|TRBJ2-1|TRBD1|.
TGTGCCAGCAGTTTGACAGGGAGCGATGAGCAGTTCTTC
CASSLTGSDEQFF
>TRBV11-1|TRBJ2-1|.|once
TGTGCCAGCAGCTTCGGGGGTAGCTCCTACAATGAGCAGTTCTTC
CASSFGGSSYNEQFF
>TRBV7-9|TRBJ2-7|.|.
TGTGCCAGCAGCTTACCGAGTGGGGGCTCCTACGAGCAGTACTTC
CASSLPSGGSYEQYF
>TRBV23-1|TRBJ2-1|TRBD2|.
TGCGCCAGCAGTCCTCTAATCACTAGCGGCCATTACAATGAGCAGTTCTTC
CASSPLITSGHYNEQFF
>TRBV4-3|TRBJ1-6|.|.
TGCGCCAGCAGCCAAGAGGGGACCTATAATTCACCCCTCCACTTT
CASSQEGTYNSPLHF
>TRBV3-1/TRBV3-2|TRBJ1-1|.|.
TGTGCCAGCAGCCAACCGAATACAGGGCAATGGGTAGCTTTCTTT
CASSQPNTGQWVAFF
>TRBV5-4|TRBJ2-1|TRBD2|.
TGTGCCAGCAGCTCAGTGGGAGGGGACAATGAGCAGTTCTTC
CASSSVGGDNEQFF
>TRBV25-1|TRBJ1-3|.|.
TGTGCCAGCAGTGACAGCGTCTCTGGAAACACCATATATTTT
CASSDSVSGNTIYF
>TRBV6-2/TRBV6-3|TRBJ1-5|TRBD1|.
TGTGCCAGCAGTTACGTCACAGGGGGCAAGCCCCAGCATTTT
CASSYVTGGKPQHF
>TRBV19|TRBJ2-2|.|.
TGTGCCAGTGGGGACCGGGAGTTGCTGTTTTTT
CASGDRELLFF
>TRBV19|TRBJ2-4|TRBD1|.
TGTGCCACACAGGGGGGAGAAGCCAAAAACATTCAGTACTTC
CATQGGEAKNIQYF
>TRBV12-3/TRBV12-4|TRBJ1-2|.|.
TGTGCCAGCGGCGTCAACTATGGCTACACCTTC
CASGVNYGYTF
>TRBV29-1|TRBJ1-2|.|.
TGCAGCGCGCCGGCCCTTAGGGGGTATGGCTACACCTTC
CSAPALRGYGYTF
>TRBV5-4|TRBJ2-6|.|.
TGTGCCAGCAGCTTGGCCGCAGGCCTAACCTCTGGGGCCAACGTCCTGACTTTC
CASSLAAGLTSGANVLTF
>TRBV30|TRBJ1-6|TRBD1|.
TGTGCCTGGGCCCGGGACAGGAGCTATAATTCACCCCTCCACTTT
CAWARDRSYNSPLHF
>TRBV5-5|TRBJ1-4|.|.
TGTGCCAGCAGCGGGTGGGGTCGGGCCCTGAATGAAAAACTGTTTTTT
CASSGWGRALNEKLFF